This T cell receptor beta chain was recorded in a study of vaccination effects on CD4 cells after COVID-19. The table came from immunoSEQ multiplex PCR; TCRdb's copy has only in-frame clones and leaves some out. This sample has 73,000 or so clones, with 60% to 85% found just once. On this clone: No antigen is known for it.

CDR3 length: 15 residues. The V gene's germline CDR1 is SQVTM and CDR2 ANQGSEA. Trimming left V 4 bases short and J 2 bases short, with 12 bases between. Prior to sequencing, the ViraFEST assay stimulated PBMC with viral peptide pools, which expanded the antigen-specific CD4+ T cells. With roughly nine days of culture completed, CD4+ T cells were isolated. Prior SARS-CoV-2 infection was absent in the vaccine recipients, as shown by negative nucleocapsid antibodies. The material sequenced was CD4+ T cells from PBMCs cultured with SARS-CoV-2 spike peptides, taken before COVID-19 vaccination. This TCR came from a human donor who received a COVID-19 vaccine. The V and J genes are TRBV29-1 and TRBJ2-6; D gene uncertain. CDR3 DNA: TGCAGCGTTGTGTTCACGGAAGCTGGGGCCAACGTCCTGACTTTC. Its protein is CSVVFTEAGANVLTF.